Shown below are 13 T cell receptor beta chains from a single sample sequenced in a study of Ad26.COV2.S vaccination and SARS-CoV-2 variants. The treatment denotes: about 20 received Ad26.COV2.S at low or high dose, single or two shots; about five received placebo; per-sample allocation not given. Following the first vaccine or placebo injection, samples were taken on day 63. TCRdb keeps only in-frame clones here, not all; method: immunoSEQ multiplex PCR. Of 380,000 or so clones listed, 83% are singletons. The source was peripheral blood, collected in a trial of Ad26.COV2.S vaccine versus placebo. These receptors were taken from a person aged 18-60 years who received the Ad26.COV2.S COVID-19 vaccine or a placebo.

A few counts support this clone. The J gene is TRBJ1-2, the V gene TRBV9, with unresolved D. The V gene's germline CDR1 is SGDLS and CDR2 YYNGEE. The CDR3 contains 12 residues. V was shortened by 4 bases and J by 8 bases, with 12 bases between the two germline ends. CDR3 loop: CASSSTEGGYTF. CDR3 DNA: TGTGCCAGCAGCAGCACCGAAGGGGGCTACACCTTC. Full variable domain (missing parts from reference TRBV9 and TRBJ1-2): DSGVTQTPKHLITATGQRVTLRCSPRSGDLSVYWYQQSLDQGLQFLIQYYNGEERAKGNILERFSAQQFPDLHSELNLSSLELGDSALYFCASSSTEGGYTFGSGTRLTVV.

This clone has just a few counts. The J gene is TRBJ2-3, the V gene TRBV7-9; D not resolved. Germline V gives CDR1 SEHNR, CDR2 FQNEAQ (reference sequence). This CDR3 contains 13 residues. The V and J ends lost 2 bases and 0 bases respectively, with 3 bases between them. DNA for the CDR3: TGTGCCAGCAGCTTAAGCAGCACAGATACGCAGTATTTT. The encoded protein is CASSLSSTDTQYF.

The CDR3 is CASSREAGTISYEQYF. The DNA for the CDR3 is TGTGCCAGCTCAAGGGAAGCCGGGACTATAAGCTACGAGCAGTACTTC. The gene calls are TRBV18 and TRBJ2-7; 7 bases line up with TRBD2. The CDR3 consists of 16 residues. Trimming cost V 5 bases and J 3 bases; bases outside gene matches: 13. Germline V gene sequence: CDR1 KGHSH, CDR2 LQKENI.

V and J are TRBV27 and TRBJ1-5, with no clear D. V lost 1 base and J lost 6, with 4 bases in between. In germline, CDR1 is MNHEY, CDR2 SMNVEV (reference sequence). This CDR3 comprises 12 residues. The CDR3 coding sequence is TGTGCCAGCAGTTTATACGGTCAGCCCCAGCATTTT. Protein sequence: CASSLYGQPQHF.

The chain couples TRBV7-9 to TRBJ2-3; D is uncertain. Germline-derived CDR1 and CDR2 are SEHNR and FQNEAQ (reference sequence). The CDR3 totals 13 residues. V was cut by 3 bases and J by 6 bases, with 10 bases left in between. Written as DNA, the CDR3 is TGTGCCAGCAGCTTGTCCCAAGGGGATACGCAGTATTTT. Translated, it gives CASSLSQGDTQYF.

The chain employs TRBV5-6 and TRBJ2-1; D is uncertain. Germline V gene lookup returns CDR1 SGHDT and CDR2 YYEEEE. Trimming pared 2 bases from V and 5 bases from J, leaving 5 bases between. The CDR3 is made up of 12 amino acids. The CDR3 sequence: CASSLLDNEQFF. The CDR3 nucleotides are TGTGCCAGCAGCTTACTTGACAATGAGCAGTTCTTC. The full variable domain, in which reference TRBV5-6 and TRBJ2-1 provide the parts outside the CDR3, is DAGVTQSPTHLIKTRGQQVTLRCSPKSGHDTVSWYQQALGQGPQFIFQYYEEEERQRGNFPDRFSGHQFPNYSSELNVNALLLGDSALYLCASSLLDNEQFFGPGTRLTVL.

The chain joins TRBV9 to TRBJ2-7, with 7 positions matching TRBD1. Per the germline V gene, CDR1 is SGDLS and CDR2 is YYNGEE. The CDR3 is 16 amino acids. V shed 3 bases and J 3 bases; nucleotides not matched to a gene: 12. The CDR3 region is CASSAFPGTDNYEQYF. The CDR3 nucleotides read TGTGCCAGCAGCGCCTTTCCCGGGACAGACAACTACGAGCAGTACTTC.

V gene TRBV23-1 combines with J gene TRBJ2-7; the D gene is possibly TRBD2 (5 bases). TRBV23-1 is given ORF status, its function remaining uncertain. The CDR3 has 16 amino acids. Trimming removed 0 bases from V and 2 bases from J, with 14 bases in between. CDR3 loop: CASSQSSGNITYEQYF. The CDR3 region has the DNA TGCGCCAGCAGTCAATCGTCCGGGAACATAACCTACGAGCAGTACTTC.

V gene TRBV24-1 combines with J gene TRBJ2-7; TRBD2 is a possible D gene (5 bases). Germline V gene data show CDR1 as KGHDR and CDR2 as SFDVKD. The ends were cut back, 4 bases at V and 0 bases at J, with 12 bases in the middle. The CDR3 is made up of 15 amino acids. The CDR3, as DNA: TGTGCCACCAGTGACGCTAGGGAGAGCTCCTACGAGCAGTACTTC. It codes for CATSDARESSYEQYF.

The chain links TRBV9 to TRBJ1-5; D remains ambiguous. V dropped 4 bases and J dropped 5 bases, with 16 bases sitting between them. Germline CDR1 SGDLS, CDR2 YYNGEE. The CDR3 contains 15 residues. This CDR3 is CASSPRPSRDQPQHF. In nucleotides, the CDR3 is TGTGCCAGCAGCCCCAGGCCATCACGGGATCAGCCCCAGCATTTT.

The V and J genes are TRBV7-9 and TRBJ2-5; the match to TRBD2 covers 7 bases. The junction had 23 bases not matched to a gene; V was cut back by 3 bases and J by 10 bases. The CDR3 extends over 18 amino acids. The germline V gene has CDR1 SEHNR and CDR2 FQNEAQ (reference sequence). CDR3 bases: TGTGCCAGCAGCTTTGGTTTCGAGCGGGGCCTCCAGAGACAGAGCCAGTACTTC. Its protein product is CASSFGFERGLQRQSQYF.

This sequence joins TRBV4-2 and TRBJ2-2; the D is unclear. V was pared by 0 bases and J by 9 bases, with 11 bases between. The CDR3 is 14 amino acids. Looked up from germline, CDR1 is LGHNA and CDR2 is YNFKEQ. Here the CDR3 reads CASSQDWRTRELFF. The CDR3 DNA reads TGTGCCAGCAGCCAAGATTGGCGGACCCGGGAGCTGTTTTTT.

The chain couples TRBV3-1 (or the pseudogene TRBV3-2) to TRBJ2-7, with D perhaps TRBD2 (5 bases). Germline CDR1 and CDR2: LGHDT and YNNKEL (reference sequence). The ends were cut back, 4 bases at V and 4 bases at J, with 11 bases in the middle. The CDR3 contains 13 residues. This CDR3 is CASSPSSFYEQYF. For the CDR3, the DNA is TGTGCCAGCAGCCCTAGCAGTTTTTACGAGCAGTACTTC.